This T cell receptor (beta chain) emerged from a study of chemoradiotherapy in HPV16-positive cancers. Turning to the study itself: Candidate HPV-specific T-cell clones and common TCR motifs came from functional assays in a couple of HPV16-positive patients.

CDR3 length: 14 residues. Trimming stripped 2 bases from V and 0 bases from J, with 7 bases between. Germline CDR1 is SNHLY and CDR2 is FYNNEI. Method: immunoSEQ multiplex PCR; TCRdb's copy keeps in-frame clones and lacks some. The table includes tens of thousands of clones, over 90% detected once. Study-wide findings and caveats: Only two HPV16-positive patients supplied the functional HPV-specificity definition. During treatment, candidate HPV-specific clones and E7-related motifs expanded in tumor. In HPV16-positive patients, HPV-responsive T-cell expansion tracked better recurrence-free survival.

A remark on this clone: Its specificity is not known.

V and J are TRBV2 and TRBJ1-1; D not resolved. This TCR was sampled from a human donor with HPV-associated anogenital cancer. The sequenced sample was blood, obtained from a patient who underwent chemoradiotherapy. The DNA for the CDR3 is TGTGCCAGCAGTGAATTTAGAGTGAACACTGAAGCTTTCTTT. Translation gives CASSEFRVNTEAFF.